This T cell receptor (beta chain) appears in the sequencing data of a study of blood T cell repertoires in COVID-19. Study details: Researchers got acute and convalescent COVID-19 samples from the United States, Italy and Spain.

The V end was cut by 2 bases, the J end by 5 bases, with 6 bases between. The CDR3 spans 12 residues. TCRdb's table, derived via immunoSEQ multiplex PCR, lists solely in-frame clones and lacks some. Found here are 250,000 to 300,000 clones, approximately 80% of them singletons; the top ten hold 5%. The source of this sequence is a man in his forties who had been exposed to COVID-19. The sequenced sample was PBMCs or T cells enriched from blood (not recorded which). The chain joins TRBV12-3 or TRBV12-4 to TRBJ1-2, with D unresolved. CDR3 protein: CASSLNRYGYTF. Here the CDR3 DNA reads TGTGCCAGCAGTTTAAACAGATATGGCTACACCTTC.